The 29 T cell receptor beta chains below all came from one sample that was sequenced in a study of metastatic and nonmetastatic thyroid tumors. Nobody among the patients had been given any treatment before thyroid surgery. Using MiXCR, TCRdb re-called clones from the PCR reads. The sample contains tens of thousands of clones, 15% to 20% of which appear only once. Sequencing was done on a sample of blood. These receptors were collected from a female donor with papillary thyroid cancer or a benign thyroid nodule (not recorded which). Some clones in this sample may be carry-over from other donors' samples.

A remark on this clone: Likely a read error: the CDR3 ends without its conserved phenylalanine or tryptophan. The CDR3 DNA reads as TGCAGTGCTAGGGGGACTAGCGGGGGATCCTACAATGAGCAGTACTTG. Residues: CSARGTSGGSYNEQYL. V is TRBV20-1 and J is TRBJ2-1; 14 bases align to TRBD2. The J call may be faulty, since TRBJ2-7 better matches the DNA end. CDR3 length: 16 residues. Germline lookup yields CDR1 DFQATT and CDR2 SNEGSKA (reference sequence).

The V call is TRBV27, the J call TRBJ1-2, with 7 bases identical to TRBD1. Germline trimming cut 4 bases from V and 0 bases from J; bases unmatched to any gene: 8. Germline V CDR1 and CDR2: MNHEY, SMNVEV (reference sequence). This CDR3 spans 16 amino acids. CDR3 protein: CASSSGWDSSNYGYTF. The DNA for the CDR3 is TGTGCCAGCAGTTCGGGTTGGGACAGTTCTAACTATGGCTACACCTTC.

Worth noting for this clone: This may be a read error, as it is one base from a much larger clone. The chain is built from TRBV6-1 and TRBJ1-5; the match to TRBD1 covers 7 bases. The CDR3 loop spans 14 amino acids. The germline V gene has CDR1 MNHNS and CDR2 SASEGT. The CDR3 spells CASSSGTDYHPQHF. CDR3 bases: TGTGCCAGCAGTTCAGGGACAGACTATCATCCCCAGCATTTT.

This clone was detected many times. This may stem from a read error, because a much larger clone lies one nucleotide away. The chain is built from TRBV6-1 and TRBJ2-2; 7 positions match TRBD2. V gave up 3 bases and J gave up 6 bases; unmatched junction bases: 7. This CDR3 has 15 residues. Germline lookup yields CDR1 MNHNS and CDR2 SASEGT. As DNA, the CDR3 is TGTGCCAGCAGTGACCTAGTGGGAGGGTCCGGGGAGCTGTTTTTT. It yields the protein CASSDLVGGSGELFF.

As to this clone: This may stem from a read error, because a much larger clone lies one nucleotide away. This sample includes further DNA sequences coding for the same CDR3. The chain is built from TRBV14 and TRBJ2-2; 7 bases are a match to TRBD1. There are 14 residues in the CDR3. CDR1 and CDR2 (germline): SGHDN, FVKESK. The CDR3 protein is CASSQYRGTGELFF. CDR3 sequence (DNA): TGTGCCAGTAGCCAATACAGGGGAACCGGGGAGCTGTTTTTT.

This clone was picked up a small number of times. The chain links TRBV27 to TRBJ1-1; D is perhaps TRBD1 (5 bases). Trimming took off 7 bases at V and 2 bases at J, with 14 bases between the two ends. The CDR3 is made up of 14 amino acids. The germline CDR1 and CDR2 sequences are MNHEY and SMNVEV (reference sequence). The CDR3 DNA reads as TGTGCCAGCACCCCCTCAGGGAGCAACACTGAAGCTTTCTTT. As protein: CASTPSGSNTEAFF.

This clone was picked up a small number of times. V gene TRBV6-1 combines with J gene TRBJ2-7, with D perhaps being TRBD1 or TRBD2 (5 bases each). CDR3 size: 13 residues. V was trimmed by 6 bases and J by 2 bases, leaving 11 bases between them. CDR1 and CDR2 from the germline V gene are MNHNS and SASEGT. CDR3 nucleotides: TGTGCCAGCAGAAGGGACCTAACCTACGAGCAGTACTTC. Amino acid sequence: CASRRDLTYEQYF.

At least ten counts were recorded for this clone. The CDR3 loop reads CSARSRQGADQPQHF. The CDR3 bases are TGCAGTGCTAGATCTCGACAGGGGGCGGATCAGCCCCAGCATTTT. The chain links TRBV20-1 to TRBJ1-5; 10 bases line up with TRBD1. After removal of 2 bases from V and 5 bases from J, the junction contained 6 bases not matched to a gene. CDR3 length: 15 residues. The germline gives CDR1 DFQATT, CDR2 SNEGSKA (reference sequence).

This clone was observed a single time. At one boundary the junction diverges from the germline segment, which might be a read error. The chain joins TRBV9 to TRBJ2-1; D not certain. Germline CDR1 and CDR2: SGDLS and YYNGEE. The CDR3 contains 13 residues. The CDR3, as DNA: TGTGTCAGCAGCGCCCCGTCTAGAACGGAGCAGTTCTTC. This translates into CVSSAPSRTEQFF.

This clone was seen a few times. CDR3 nucleotide sequence: TGTGCCAGTAGCCCCCCGGTGGGCCTGGGCACTGAAGCTTTCTTT. It is translated as CASSPPVGLGTEAFF. The gene calls are TRBV19 and TRBJ1-1; unclear D gene. Trimming left V 6 bases short and J 4 bases short, with 18 bases between. Germline CDR1 and CDR2: LNHDA and SQIVND (reference sequence). CDR3 length: 15 residues.

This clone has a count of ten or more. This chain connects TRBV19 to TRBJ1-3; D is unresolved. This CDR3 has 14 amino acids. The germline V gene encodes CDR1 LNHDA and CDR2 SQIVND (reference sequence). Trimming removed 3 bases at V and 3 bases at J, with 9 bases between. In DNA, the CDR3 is TGTGCCAGTAGTATCGGAGGCCATGGAAACACCATATATTTT. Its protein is CASSIGGHGNTIYF.

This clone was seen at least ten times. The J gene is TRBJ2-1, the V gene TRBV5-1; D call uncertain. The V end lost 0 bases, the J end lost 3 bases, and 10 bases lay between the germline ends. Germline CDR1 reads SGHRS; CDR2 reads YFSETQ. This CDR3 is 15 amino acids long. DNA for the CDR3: TGCGCCAGCAGCTTGGGAAACCCAAACTACAATGAGCAGTTCTTC. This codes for CASSLGNPNYNEQFF.

CDR3 sequence (DNA): TGTGCCAGCAGCCAGGGACTAGCGGGAGGGGCGGATGAGCAGTTCTTC. Its protein is CASSQGLAGGADEQFF. This chain links TRBV4-2 with TRBJ2-1; 16 bases are shared with TRBD2. The ends lost 3 bases at V and 8 bases at J; junction bases unmatched: 4. The CDR3 length is 16 residues. The V gene's germline CDR1 is LGHNA and CDR2 YNFKEQ.

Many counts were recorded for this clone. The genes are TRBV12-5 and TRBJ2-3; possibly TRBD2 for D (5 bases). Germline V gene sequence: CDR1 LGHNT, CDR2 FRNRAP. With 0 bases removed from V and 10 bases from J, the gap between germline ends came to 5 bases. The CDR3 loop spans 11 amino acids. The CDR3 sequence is CASGLVEAQYF. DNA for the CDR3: TGTGCTAGTGGTTTGGTGGAGGCGCAGTATTTT. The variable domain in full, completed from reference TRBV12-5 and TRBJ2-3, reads DARVTQTPRHKVTEMGQEVTMRCQPILGHNTVFWYRQTMMQGLELLAYFRNRAPLDDSGMPKDRFSAEMPDATLATLKIQPSEPRDSAVYFCASGLVEAQYFGPGTRLTVL.

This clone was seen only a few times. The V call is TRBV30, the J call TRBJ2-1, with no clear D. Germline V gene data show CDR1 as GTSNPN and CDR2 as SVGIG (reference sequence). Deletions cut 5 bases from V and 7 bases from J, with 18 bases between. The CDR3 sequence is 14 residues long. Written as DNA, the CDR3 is TGTGCCTGGCTTCCCCCTGAAACAATGAATGAGCAGTTCTTC. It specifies CAWLPPETMNEQFF.

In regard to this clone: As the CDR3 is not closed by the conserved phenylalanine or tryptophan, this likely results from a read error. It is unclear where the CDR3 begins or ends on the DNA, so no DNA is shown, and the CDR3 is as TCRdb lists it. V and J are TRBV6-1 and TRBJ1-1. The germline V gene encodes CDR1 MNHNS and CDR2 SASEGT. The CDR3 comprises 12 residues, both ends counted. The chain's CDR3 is CASSQLGTEVFC.

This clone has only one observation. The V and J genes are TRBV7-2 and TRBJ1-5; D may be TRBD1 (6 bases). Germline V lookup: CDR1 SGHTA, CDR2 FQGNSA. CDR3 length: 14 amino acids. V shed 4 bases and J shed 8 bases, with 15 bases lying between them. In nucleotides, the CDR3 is TGTGCCAGCAGCTACTACAGAACAGGGAAGCCCCAGCATTTT. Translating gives CASSYYRTGKPQHF.

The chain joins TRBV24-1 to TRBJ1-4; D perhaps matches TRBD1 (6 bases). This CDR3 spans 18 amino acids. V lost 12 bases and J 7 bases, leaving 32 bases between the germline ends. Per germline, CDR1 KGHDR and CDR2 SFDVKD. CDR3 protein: CASQIWGASGISGEKLFF. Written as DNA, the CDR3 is TGTGCCTCCCAAATCTGGGGGGCTTCCGGGATTTCTGGTGAAAAACTGTTTTTT.

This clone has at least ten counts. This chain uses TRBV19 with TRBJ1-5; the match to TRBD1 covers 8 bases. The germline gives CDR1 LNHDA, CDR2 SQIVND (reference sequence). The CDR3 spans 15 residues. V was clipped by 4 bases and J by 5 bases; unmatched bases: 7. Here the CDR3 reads CASSTGTGSYQPQHF. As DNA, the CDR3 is TGTGCCAGTAGTACAGGGACAGGAAGCTATCAGCCCCAGCATTTT.

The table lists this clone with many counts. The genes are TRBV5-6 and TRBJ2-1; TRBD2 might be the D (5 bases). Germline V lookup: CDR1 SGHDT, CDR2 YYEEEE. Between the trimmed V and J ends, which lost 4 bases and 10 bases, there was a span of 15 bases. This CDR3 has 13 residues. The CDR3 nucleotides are TGTGCCAGCAGCACAAGAACTAGGATAGAGCAGTTCTTC. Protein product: CASSTRTRIEQFF.

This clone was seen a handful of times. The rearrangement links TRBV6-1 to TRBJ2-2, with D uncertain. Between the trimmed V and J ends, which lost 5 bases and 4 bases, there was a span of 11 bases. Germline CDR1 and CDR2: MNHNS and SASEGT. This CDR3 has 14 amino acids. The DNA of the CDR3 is TGTGCCAGCAGTAATTATCAATCCACCGGGGAGCTGTTTTTT. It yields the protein CASSNYQSTGELFF.

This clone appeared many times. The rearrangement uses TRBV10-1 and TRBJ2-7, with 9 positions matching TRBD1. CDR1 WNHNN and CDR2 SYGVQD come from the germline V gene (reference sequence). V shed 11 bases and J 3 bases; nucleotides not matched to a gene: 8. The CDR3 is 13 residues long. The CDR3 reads CAGGGTGFYEQYF. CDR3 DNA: TGCGCCGGGGGGGGGACAGGGTTCTACGAGCAGTACTTC.

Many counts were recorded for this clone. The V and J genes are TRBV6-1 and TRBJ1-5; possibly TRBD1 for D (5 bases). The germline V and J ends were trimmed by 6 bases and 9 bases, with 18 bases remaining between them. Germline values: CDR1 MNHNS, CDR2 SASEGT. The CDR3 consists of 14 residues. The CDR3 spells CASRVGVGVAPQHF. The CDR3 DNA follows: TGTGCCAGCAGGGTGGGGGTCGGAGTCGCGCCCCAGCATTTT.

The CDR3 DNA reads TGCGCCAGCACTAGAACTGAGGGAAGTTATGGCTACACCTTC. It is translated as CASTRTEGSYGYTF. The rearrangement links TRBV5-1 to TRBJ1-2; no reliable D call. Trimming took 6 bases from V and 5 from J, leaving 17 bases between them. The CDR3 contains 14 residues. Germline assignment: CDR1 SGHRS and CDR2 YFSETQ.

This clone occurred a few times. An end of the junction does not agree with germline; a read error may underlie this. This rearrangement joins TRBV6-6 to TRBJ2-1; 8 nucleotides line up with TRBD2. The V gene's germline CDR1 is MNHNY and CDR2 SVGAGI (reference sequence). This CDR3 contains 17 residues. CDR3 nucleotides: TGTGCCAGCAGTTACTCTGGCGGGAGGAGGTGCTACAATGGGCAGTTCTTC. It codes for CASSYSGGRRCYNGQFF.

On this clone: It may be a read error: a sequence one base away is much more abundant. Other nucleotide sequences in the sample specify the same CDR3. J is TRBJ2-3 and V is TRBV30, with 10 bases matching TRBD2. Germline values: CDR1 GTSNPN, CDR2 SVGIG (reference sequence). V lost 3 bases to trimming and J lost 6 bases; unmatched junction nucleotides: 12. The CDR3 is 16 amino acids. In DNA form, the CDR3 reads TGTGCCTGGAGCGATCTAGCGGGGGCCAAGACGGATACGCAGTATTTT. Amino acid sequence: CAWSDLAGAKTDTQYF.

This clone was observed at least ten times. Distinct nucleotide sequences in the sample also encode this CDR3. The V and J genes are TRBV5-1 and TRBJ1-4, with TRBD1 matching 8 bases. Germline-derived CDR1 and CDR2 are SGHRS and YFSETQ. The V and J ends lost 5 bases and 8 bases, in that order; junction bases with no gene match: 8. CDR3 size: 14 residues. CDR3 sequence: CASSPGQGGEKLFF. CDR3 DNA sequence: TGCGCCAGCAGTCCAGGACAGGGCGGAGAAAAACTGTTTTTT.

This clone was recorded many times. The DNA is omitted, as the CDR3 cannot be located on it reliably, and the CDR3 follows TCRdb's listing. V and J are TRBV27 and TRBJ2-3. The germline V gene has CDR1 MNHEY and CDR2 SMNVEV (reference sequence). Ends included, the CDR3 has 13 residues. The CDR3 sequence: CASSSSSTDTQYF.

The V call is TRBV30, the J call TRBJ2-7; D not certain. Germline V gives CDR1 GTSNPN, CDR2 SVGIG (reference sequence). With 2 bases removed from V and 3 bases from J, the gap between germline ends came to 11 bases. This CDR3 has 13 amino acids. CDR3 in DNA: TGTGCCTGGAGTAAGGGCACAGACTACGAGCAGTACTTC. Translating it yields CAWSKGTDYEQYF.